This T cell receptor beta chain was found in a study of blood T cells in healthy people across ages (dated by TCRdb to 2013 to 2016). A note on the overall study: In model experiments, template switching captured about one uniquely barcoded TCR beta cDNA molecule for every two T cells. To avoid experimental bias, donors of different ages were spread randomly across the sequencing lanes. Using deep sequencing normalized with unique cDNA molecular identifiers, the study measured how TCR beta repertoire diversity changes with age. For two donors (one aged 18 to 30 and one aged 80 or older), the study analyzed two additional independent replicas of 1 million unique cDNA reads from the same blood draw. Donors were grouped into four age groups: young (average roughly 17 years), middle-aged (39), aged (around 56) and long-lived (over 80).

A note on this clonotype: The specificity of this receptor is unknown. Nothing much larger sits one base from this clone, and base qualities are not available.

Library method: 5' RACE. TCRdb lists the instrument as Illumina HiSeq 2500. A second PCR of about 6 to 12 cycles was run with a J-beta primer mix and a sample-barcoded 5' primer. A unique molecular identifier was introduced onto each TCR beta cDNA molecule by a template-switch 5' adaptor carrying 12 random nucleotides. Each sample yielded at least 3 million CDR3-containing paired-end reads. All of the RNA was converted into first-strand cDNA using the Mint cDNA synthesis kit, with a TRBC-specific oligonucleotide serving as the primer. Following uracil-DNA glycosylase treatment, all cDNA underwent a first 18-cycle PCR with the universal primers M1SS and BC2_uni_R. The original methods were these. For normalization, 1 million high-quality reads, each with a distinct molecular identifier, were randomly selected from each sample. Reads with shared molecular identifiers were discarded instead of being binned into consensus sequences. MiTCR, set to a Q25 quality threshold and the strictest error-elimination algorithm, was used for CDR3 identification, clonotype clustering and error correction. A nonparametric unseen species model with Euler transformation was used to estimate lower-bound total TCR beta diversity. The public reads were reanalyzed by TCRdb: fastp trimming at Q25, MiXCR alignment, in-frame beta chains only. CDR3 protein sequences are deduplicated, and each keeps its most common genes and DNA. TCRdb's processing, not the authors', yielded these V and J calls. The sample table records hundreds of thousands of distinct CDR3 sequences; 45% to 70% of these occur just once. The ten largest clones add up to approximately 24% of the sample.

Results and caveats for the whole study, not just this receptor: Since profiling was done on bulk unsorted PBMCs, naive and antigen-experienced compartments could not be conclusively compared. Estimates of total diversity based on one million sequenced T cells were regarded as lower bounds and as underestimates. Because the CMV infection status of the donors was unknown, age-related changes in expanded clonotypes may potentially have been confounded. Observed TCR beta diversity correlated strongly with the percentage of naive T cells measured by flow cytometry. As age increased, observed TCR beta diversity per million T cells dropped in a roughly linear way, and a significant reduction was already evident by age 40. Compared with the aged group, the long-lived group had more naive CD4+ T cells, fewer expanded clones and increased TCR diversity, a pattern suggesting age selection.

The approximately 41 donors, aged roughly 6 to 90 years, were systemically healthy Caucasian individuals from Russia. Each donor gave around 9 milliliters of peripheral blood, collected into EDTA-treated Vacutainer tubes. PBMCs were isolated by Ficoll-Paque density-gradient centrifugation, with at least 6 million obtained per sample. Total RNA, at least 6 micrograms per sample, was extracted from PBMCs with Trizol reagent. Naive CD45RAhigh/CD27high T cell percentages were measured by flow cytometry on a PBMC aliquot from every donor. Sequenced sample: blood. The TCR originated in a man in his forties or fifties in good health.

This receptor has the CDR3 CASSLDRGWGNEQFF. Here is the DNA: TGTGCCAGCAGCCTAGACAGGGGTTGGGGCAATGAGCAGTTCTTC. This chain joins TRBV7-2 to TRBJ2-1; 8 bases in the middle match TRBD1. CDR1 and CDR2 (SGHTA, FQGNSA) derive from the germline V gene. The CDR3, from cysteine to phenylalanine, totals 15 residues. The CDR3 DNA has 45 bases and is translated from base 1. Trimmed from V: 5 bases; trimmed from J: 6 bases; junction bases lacking a gene match: 9.